The rows below give T cell receptor beta chains drawn from one sample of a study of identifying expanded T cells in peripheral blood. The data were produced by immunoSEQ multiplex PCR, yet TCRdb's version contains in-frame clones alone and is incomplete. The data show about 110,000 clones, about 88% seen once. Sequenced: blood. Receptors originate from a person between 18 and 69 years old in good health. Both conserved end residues are part of each CDR3. The listing skips clone size in some rows; elsewhere it reads once, few, many or a size class.

V gene: TRBV7-9; clone size: -; CDR3 protein: CASSLRDSFLPSTDTQYF
V gene: TRBV19; clone size: -; CDR3 protein: CASSEDSSTNEKLFF
V gene: TRBV5-1; clone size: -; CDR3 protein: CASSSRDSTGELFF
V gene: TRBV19; clone size: -; CDR3 protein: CASSLGTATYEQYF
V gene: TRBV18; clone size: once; CDR3 protein: CASSPARADTEAFF
V gene: TRBV19; clone size: once; CDR3 protein: CASRVAGGPNNEQFF
V gene: TRBV7-6; clone size: -; CDR3 protein: CASSRTGIQYEQYF
V gene: TRBV19; clone size: -; CDR3 protein: CASSREDYGYNEQFF
V gene: TRBV19; clone size: -; CDR3 protein: CASSIGSGTDYGYTF
V gene: TRBV4-3; clone size: -; CDR3 protein: CASSHGGTGINYGYTF
V gene: TRBV5-1; clone size: -; CDR3 protein: CASSFGTTSTDTQYF
V gene: TRBV6-6; clone size: -; CDR3 protein: CASSYGLRREQYF
V gene: TRBV6-5; clone size: -; CDR3 protein: CASTRTGVSGELFF
V gene: TRBV4-3; clone size: once; CDR3 protein: CASSQYRGYEQFF
V gene: TRBV28; clone size: -; CDR3 protein: CATGLTNQPQHF
V gene: TRBV4-3; clone size: -; CDR3 protein: CASSLGLAGRTDTQYF
V gene: TRBV9; clone size: -; CDR3 protein: CASSVVEGNTIYF
V gene: TRBV30; clone size: once; CDR3 protein: CAWSVLGVGQPQHF
V gene: TRBV7-9; clone size: -; CDR3 protein: CASSLNSVRNTGELFF
V gene: TRBV11-3; clone size: -; CDR3 protein: CASSLGLAGIQETQYF
V gene: TRBV4-1; clone size: -; CDR3 protein: CASSQEIRTGHGYTF
V gene: TRBV29-1; clone size: -; CDR3 protein: CTGQNPGQPQHF